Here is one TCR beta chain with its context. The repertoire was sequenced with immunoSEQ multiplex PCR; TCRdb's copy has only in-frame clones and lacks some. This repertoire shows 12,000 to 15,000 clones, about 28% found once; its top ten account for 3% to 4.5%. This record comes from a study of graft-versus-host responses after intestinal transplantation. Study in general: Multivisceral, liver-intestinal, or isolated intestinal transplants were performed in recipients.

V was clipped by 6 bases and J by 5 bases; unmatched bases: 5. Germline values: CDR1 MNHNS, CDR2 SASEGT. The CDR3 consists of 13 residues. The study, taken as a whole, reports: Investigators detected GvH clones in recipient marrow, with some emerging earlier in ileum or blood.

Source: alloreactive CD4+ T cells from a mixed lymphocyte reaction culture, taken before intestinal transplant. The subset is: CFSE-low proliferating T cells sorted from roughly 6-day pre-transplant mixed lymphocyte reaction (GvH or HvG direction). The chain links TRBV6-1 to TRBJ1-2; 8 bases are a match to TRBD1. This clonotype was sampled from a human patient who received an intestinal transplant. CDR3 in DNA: TGTGCCAGCAGCTGGGACAGGCGGTATGGCTACACCTTC. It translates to CASSWDRRYGYTF.